This TCR beta chain was sequenced in a study of cytomegalovirus exposure and HLA in healthy donors. Study-wide results and limits: Further analysis was carried out later, and it showed several of the most significant clusters appearing linked to common viral pathogens. From TCR beta sequences, most subjects' HLA-A and HLA-B alleles were reportedly predicted accurately. TCR beta V- and J-gene trimming, according to a later analysis, was linked to a missense DCLRE1C variant.

The PCR was carried out with 60 Vbeta primers and 13 Jbeta primers. Assay: immunoSEQ multiplex PCR; the TCRdb copy retains only in-frame clones and omits some. The sample carries 210,000 or so clones, 76% recorded once. When sampled, the donors appeared nominally healthy, though they likely had unrecorded immune exposures. Concerning this clone: Antigen specificity is unknown.

The ends were cut back, 4 bases at V and 3 bases at J, with 10 bases in the middle. The CDR3 sequence is 13 residues long. Germline loops: CDR1 SEHNR, CDR2 FQNEAQ (reference sequence). This sequence was found in a man aged 18 to 30 in good health and CMV-seronegative. The sample was PBMCs. The rearrangement links TRBV7-9 to TRBJ2-7, with a possible D match to TRBD1 (5 bases). CDR3 in amino acids: CASSYSQGYEQYF. The CDR3 DNA reads as TGTGCCAGCAGCTACTCCCAGGGCTACGAGCAGTACTTC.